One and the same sample provided the 26 T cell receptor beta chains below, sequenced in a study of CD8+ T cells in alopecia areata (dated by TCRdb to 2016 to 2019). Preparation of the library involved the immunoSEQ multiplex PCR assay. RNA was extracted from all samples and reverse transcribed into cDNA as template for TCR sequencing. TCRdb carries this immuneACCESS record with in-frame sequences only. Its versions omit some clonotypes, under half of them owing to an unresolved V gene in the studies checked, with the rest unexplained. This sample comprises 120,000 to 150,000 clones, about two thirds of them detected only once. The top ten hold 35% to 40% of the sample. The material sequenced was CD8+ T cells sorted from blood. The receptors were sampled from a human donor in good health.

In this sample, this clone turned up once. The chain joins TRBV27 to TRBJ2-7; weak D call: TRBD2 (5 bases). Germline assignment: CDR1 MNHEY and CDR2 SMNVEV (reference sequence). The CDR3 runs 14 residues. The V and J ends lost 0 bases and 1 base respectively, with 7 bases between them. The DNA for the CDR3 is TGTGCCAGCAGTTTATCGGAGGTGTCCTACGAGCAGTACTTC. This sequence encodes CASSLSEVSYEQYF.

This chain uses TRBV11-2 with TRBJ2-7, with D possibly matching TRBD1 (6 bases). The CDR3 loop spans 15 amino acids. V lost 1 base, J lost 3 bases, and 13 bases lay in between. Germline V gene lookup returns CDR1 SGHAT and CDR2 FQNNGV. CDR3 nucleotides: TGTGCCAGCAGCTTAGCTTCGGACAGATTCTACGAGCAGTACTTC. It is translated as CASSLASDRFYEQYF.

The V and J genes are TRBV6-4 and TRBJ1-2; 7 nucleotides align to TRBD1. There are 16 residues in the CDR3. Trimming took 3 bases from V and 5 from J; bases not matched to a gene: 12. The germline CDR1 and CDR2 sequences are MRHNA and SNTAGT. The CDR3 nucleotides are TGTGCCAGCAGTGAACAGTTCCATCCAGGGGGTTATGGCTACACCTTC. Its translation: CASSEQFHPGGYGYTF.

This clone has a handful of counts. This sequence joins TRBV7-3 and TRBJ2-7, with 10 nucleotides matching TRBD2. This CDR3 has 18 amino acids. V lost 3 bases, J lost 3 bases, and 14 bases stayed unmatched. Germline V gene lookup returns CDR1 SGHTA and CDR2 FQGTGA. CDR3 DNA: TGTGCCAGCAGCTTCGAGCCGACAGGACTAGCGGAAAACTACGAGCAGTACTTC. This encodes CASSFEPTGLAENYEQYF.

The chain carries TRBV29-1 and TRBJ1-2; D possibly corresponds to TRBD1 (5 bases). Germline CDR1 SQVTM, CDR2 ANQGSEA. V was shortened by 2 bases and J by 7 bases, with 14 bases between the two germline ends. This CDR3 comprises 13 residues. CDR3 bases: TGCAGCGTTGAATCCGGGACTAGAGGTGGCTACACCTTC. The encoded protein is CSVESGTRGGYTF.

The CDR3 DNA reads TGTGCCAGCAGTGTAACTCCCGGGACATACACTGAAGCTTTCTTT. This translates into CASSVTPGTYTEAFF. The rearrangement links TRBV2 to TRBJ1-1; D is possibly TRBD1 (6 bases). The CDR3 sequence is 15 residues long. Germline V gene lookup returns CDR1 SNHLY and CDR2 FYNNEI. Trimming cost V 4 bases and J 3 bases, with 15 bases left between them.

This rearrangement joins TRBV23-1 to TRBJ2-1, with TRBD2 matching over 10 bases. TRBV23-1 is placed among ORFs of uncertain function. The V gene end was trimmed by 0 bases and the J gene end by 9 bases; junction bases not matched to a gene: 11. This CDR3 region has 17 residues. CDR3 in DNA: TGCGCCAGCAGTCAATCTTGGAGCGGGAGGGCCGGCGGTGAGCAGTTCTTC. It encodes CASSQSWSGRAGGEQFF.

This clone was seen a single time. The chain uses TRBV25-1 and TRBJ1-2; tentatively, D is TRBD1 (5 bases). Germline loops: CDR1 MGHDK, CDR2 SYGVNS. V was cut by 2 bases and J by 4 bases, with 20 bases left in between. The CDR3 consists of 17 residues. The CDR3 loop is CASSEGAGIDSIYGYTF. CDR3 coding DNA: TGTGCCAGCAGTGAAGGAGCAGGGATAGACTCCATCTATGGCTACACCTTC.

The J gene is TRBJ2-5, the V gene TRBV5-1; D is tentatively TRBD1 or TRBD2 (5 bases each). The germline gives CDR1 SGHRS, CDR2 YFSETQ. V gave up 4 bases and J gave up 5 bases, with 24 bases separating them. CDR3 length: 17 amino acids. CDR3 sequence (DNA): TGCGCCAGCAGCCCACTCCCCTGGGACGTTGGGGCGGAGACCCAGTACTTC. Its protein product is CASSPLPWDVGAETQYF.

The rearrangement joins TRBV6-5 to TRBJ1-1; D ambiguous. V was cut by 5 bases and J by 4 bases, with 8 bases left in between. The germline CDR1 and CDR2 sequences are MNHEY and SVGAGI. The CDR3 consists of 12 residues. The CDR3 sequence: CASSEGGTEAFF. The CDR3 DNA follows: TGTGCCAGCAGTGAAGGTGGCACTGAAGCTTTCTTT.

The chain links TRBV30 to TRBJ2-5; tentatively, D is TRBD2 (6 bases). Germline V gives CDR1 GTSNPN, CDR2 SVGIG (reference sequence). The CDR3 loop spans 15 amino acids. Trimming cost V 5 bases and J 0 bases, with 16 bases left between them. CDR3 sequence: CAWGGSGAYQETQYF. The CDR3 coding sequence is TGTGCCTGGGGAGGGAGCGGAGCGTACCAAGAGACCCAGTACTTC. The entire variable domain, with the rest obtained from reference TRBV30 and TRBJ2-5, is as follows: SQTIHQWPATLVQPVGSPLSLECTVEGTSNPNLYWYRQAAGRGLQLLFYSVGIGQISSEVPQNLSASRPQDRQFILSSKKLLLSDSGFYLCAWGGSGAYQETQYFGPGTRLLVL.

This clone was found a few times. This sequence joins TRBV7-9 and TRBJ2-7, with D maybe TRBD1 (6 bases). Trimming removed 5 bases at V and 5 bases at J, with 10 bases between. Germline V gene lookup returns CDR1 SEHNR and CDR2 FQNEAQ (reference sequence). This CDR3 region has 12 residues. The CDR3 reads CASSDTGHEQYF. The CDR3 DNA reads TGTGCCAGCAGCGACACAGGGCACGAGCAGTACTTC.

This chain joins TRBV6-5 and TRBJ2-7; D may correspond to TRBD1 or TRBD2 (8 bases each). V was cut by 6 bases and J by 7 bases, with 22 bases left in between. Germline V lookup: CDR1 MNHEY, CDR2 SVGAGI. This CDR3 has 15 amino acids. The CDR3 loop is CASSYGGGTGREQYF. CDR3 bases: TGTGCCAGCAGCTACGGCGGGGGGACAGGCAGGGAGCAGTACTTC.

The chain links TRBV19 to TRBJ2-7; 10 bases align to TRBD2. CDR3 size: 15 residues. The germline gives CDR1 LNHDA, CDR2 SQIVND (reference sequence). J gave up 4 bases and V 5 bases, and 8 bases lay outside the gene matches. Here the CDR3 reads CASSWSLAGDYEQYF. As DNA, the CDR3 is TGTGCCAGTAGTTGGAGCCTAGCGGGAGATTACGAGCAGTACTTC.

The CDR3 nucleotides read TGTGCCAGCAGCTTCTCGAGTAGCGGGTTCTCAGATACGCAGTATTTT. It codes for CASSFSSSGFSDTQYF. This sequence joins TRBV7-9 and TRBJ2-3, with 7 bases matching TRBD2. CDR1 and CDR2 from the germline V gene are SEHNR and FQNEAQ (reference sequence). The length of the CDR3 is 16 residues. Losses at the gene ends were 3 bases for V and 4 bases for J; bases not matched to a gene: 10.

This clone has only one observation. The chain couples TRBV7-9 to TRBJ1-2, with 7 bases lining up with TRBD1. This CDR3 has 13 amino acids. With V trimmed by 6 bases and J by 2 bases, 3 bases remained unmatched. Germline V gene data show CDR1 as SEHNR and CDR2 as FQNEAQ (reference sequence). The CDR3 region has the DNA TGTGCCAGCAGAGAGGACAGGAACTATGGCTACACCTTC. It yields the protein CASREDRNYGYTF.

The chain employs TRBV25-1 and TRBJ2-2; perhaps TRBD1 as D (6 bases). V gave up 2 bases and J gave up 6 bases, with 13 bases separating them. The CDR3 runs 15 residues. Germline V gives CDR1 MGHDK, CDR2 SYGVNS. The DNA of the CDR3 is TGTGCCAGCAGTGAAACAGGGAGTTATGCCGGGGAGCTGTTTTTT. Its protein is CASSETGSYAGELFF.

In this sample, this clone turned up a few times. Distinct nucleotide sequences in the sample also encode this CDR3. J is TRBJ2-1 and V is TRBV7-9; D call uncertain. Germline CDR1 SEHNR, CDR2 FQNEAQ (reference sequence). Trimming stripped 5 bases from V and 4 bases from J, with 9 bases between. The CDR3 extends over 13 amino acids. The CDR3 region is CASSPVGYNEQFF. The CDR3 region has the DNA TGTGCCAGCAGCCCCGTGGGATACAATGAGCAGTTCTTC.

The rearrangement joins TRBV9 to TRBJ2-1, with unresolved D. The germline V gene has CDR1 SGDLS and CDR2 YYNGEE. V lost 0 bases and J lost 4, with 5 bases in between. The length of the CDR3 is 13 residues. CDR3 sequence: CASSVEQYNEQFF. The CDR3 bases are TGTGCCAGCAGCGTAGAACAGTACAATGAGCAGTTCTTC.

V gene TRBV27 combines with J gene TRBJ2-1; maybe TRBD1 (6 bases). This CDR3 region has 14 residues. Trimming pared 4 bases from V and 3 bases from J, leaving 10 bases between. The germline V gene has CDR1 MNHEY and CDR2 SMNVEV (reference sequence). The CDR3 protein is CASSSSQGYNEQFF. The CDR3 DNA reads TGTGCCAGCAGTTCTTCACAGGGCTACAATGAGCAGTTCTTC.

This chain joins TRBV19 and TRBJ1-1; 9 bases are shared with TRBD1. Trimming at V came to 7 bases and at J to 8 bases, leaving 5 bases not matched to a gene. CDR1 is LNHDA and CDR2 is SQIVND in the germline V gene (reference sequence). The CDR3 consists of 12 residues. The CDR3 loop reads CASMDRGAEAFF. The CDR3 coding sequence is TGTGCCAGTATGGACAGGGGAGCCGAAGCTTTCTTT. Combining the CDR3 with reference TRBV19 and TRBJ1-1 gives the whole variable domain DGGITQSPKYLFRKEGQNVTLSCEQNLNHDAMYWYRQDPGQGLRLIYYSQIVNDFQKGDIAEGYSVSREKKESFPLTVTSAQKNPTAFYLCASMDRGAEAFFGQGTRLTVV.

CDR3 loop: CASSQMDGRNTIYF. The CDR3 DNA reads as TGTGCCAGCAGCCAGATGGACGGGAGAAACACCATATATTTT. The chain uses TRBV27 and TRBJ1-3; D not certain. V lost 6 bases and J 5 bases, leaving 14 bases between the germline ends. Germline V gene lookup returns CDR1 MNHEY and CDR2 SMNVEV (reference sequence). The CDR3 extends over 14 amino acids.

CDR3 coding DNA: TGTGCCAGCAGTTTGGGGGAAAGACAGCCCCAGCATTTT. Amino acid sequence: CASSLGERQPQHF. The genes are TRBV25-1 and TRBJ1-5; a weak D match, TRBD1 (5 bases). In germline, CDR1 is MGHDK, CDR2 SYGVNS. This CDR3 is 13 amino acids long. V lost 5 bases, J lost 7 bases, and 12 bases lay in between.

V usage is TRBV5-1 and J usage is TRBJ2-7; 8 bases agree with TRBD2. CDR1 and CDR2 (germline): SGHRS, YFSETQ. This CDR3 has 15 amino acids. The V segment lost 4 bases and the J segment 6 bases; nucleotides outside the gene matches: 12. This CDR3 is CASSPNSAGASEQYF. For the CDR3, the DNA is TGCGCCAGCAGCCCCAACTCAGCGGGAGCCTCCGAGCAGTACTTC.

The V gene is TRBV27, the J gene TRBJ1-1; 7 bases match TRBD1. The CDR3 loop spans 14 amino acids. The V and J ends lost 4 bases and 3 bases, in that order; junction bases with no gene match: 5. Germline assignment: CDR1 MNHEY and CDR2 SMNVEV (reference sequence). CDR3 residues: CASSWTGGDTEAFF. In nucleotides, the CDR3 is TGTGCCAGCAGTTGGACAGGCGGGGACACTGAAGCTTTCTTT.

The chain links TRBV7-9 to TRBJ1-4, with 11 bases identical to TRBD1. The V and J ends lost 3 bases and 1 base, in that order; junction bases with no gene match: 1. This CDR3 has 16 amino acids. Per germline, CDR1 SEHNR and CDR2 FQNEAQ (reference sequence). CDR3 residues: CASSFGTGGTNEKLFF. The DNA of the CDR3 is TGTGCCAGCAGCTTCGGGACAGGGGGAACTAATGAAAAACTGTTTTTT.